This T cell receptor (beta chain) comes out of a study of blood T cell repertoires in COVID-19. Study-level information: Sample material is recorded as cDNA or gDNA derived from T cells, B-cell-depleted T cells, or PBMCs.

The table came from immunoSEQ multiplex PCR; TCRdb's copy has only in-frame clones and leaves some out. In the table there are around 40,000 clones, around nine tenths of which are singletons. CDR1 is KGHSH and CDR2 is LQKENI in the germline V gene. The length of the CDR3 is 13 residues. Deletions cut 4 bases from V and 3 bases from J, with 7 bases between. Input material: peripheral blood. The source of this sequence is a middle-aged man with COVID-19, enrolled during active disease. The V call is TRBV18, the J call TRBJ1-5, with D unclear. The CDR3 region has the DNA TGTGCCAGCTCACGCGAGCCCAATCAGCCCCAGCATTTT. Residues: CASSREPNQPQHF.